This note documents a single T cell receptor (beta chain) sequence. This clonotype was seen repeatedly, ten times or more. The antigen it binds to is not known. It has no much larger one-base neighbor in the sample; base qualities were not kept. This sample was taken from a study of T-cell reconstitution after alpha-beta-depleted transplantation in children (dated by TCRdb to about 2016). With respect to the entire study: T-cell immune reconstitution after TCRalphabeta/CD19-depleted allogeneic hematopoietic cell transplantation in children was quantitatively tracked in the study by means of TCR repertoire profiling.

Ends trimmed: V by 5 bases, J by 0 bases; bases unmatched to a gene: 8. The CDR3 runs 17 amino acids, cysteine and phenylalanine included. The retained sequence is limited to the CDR3, 51 bases, with the frame set at the first base. Interpreted using the paper, the treatment or condition label stands for: allogeneic hematopoietic cell transplantation with graft depleted of TCRalphabeta T cells and CD19 B cells. The transplant recipients were children given TCRalphabeta/CD19-depleted allogeneic hematopoietic cell grafts. Results the study describes overall, beyond this receptor: The frequencies of hyperexpanded clones fell over the following months, and after one year, T-cell counts and TCRbeta diversity were mostly attributed to newly produced T cells. The apparently early alphabetaT-cell count recovery about two months after transplant was reportedly dependent on only several hundred rapidly expanded clones derived from non-depleted graft cells. In some patients, the high TCRbeta diversity seen at day 60 was put down to recipient T cells and intrathymic progenitors that had survived conditioning.

The library came from PCR. Sequenced on an Illumina HiSeq 2500. To normalize quantification of the TCRbeta repertoire, the TCR libraries were built with molecular barcoding that relied on unique molecular identifiers. The public reads were reanalyzed by TCRdb: fastp trimming at Q25, MiXCR alignment, in-frame beta chains only. Merged by CDR3 protein, the rows form single entries marked with the most common genes and DNA. Within this sample are 120,000 or so distinct CDR3 sequences, with around 23% of them counted one time only. Of the sample, 10% to 13% falls within the top ten clones. The rearranged segments are TRBV12-3 or TRBV12-4 and TRBJ2-5; TRBD1 fits 11 bases in the junction. This clonotype was sampled from a male patient between 2 and 15 years old who had a stem cell transplant for chronic granulomatous disease, so the T cells may come from the graft donor. This specimen consisted of PBMCs, mostly from graft donor cells, obtained 180 days after TCRalphabeta/CD19-depleted stem cell transplant. The CDR3 here reads CASSKTRDRGYQETQYF. Read as DNA, the sequence is TGTGCCAGCAGTAAGACCCGGGACAGGGGGTACCAAGAGACCCAGTACTTC.